This note documents a single TCR beta chain sequence. The antigen is unknown. Generated by immunoSEQ multiplex PCR, the TCRdb table keeps only in-frame clones and is missing some. The sample records 150,000 to 200,000 clones, around 86% being singletons. This specimen comes from a study of T cell responses to AZD1222 COVID-19 vaccine. The study's findings and limits: A mostly white British donor set with more females was recruited, and clonal diversity was possibly underestimated.

CDR1 is GTSNPN, CDR2 SVGIG, per germline (reference sequence). Trimming cost V 3 bases and J 9 bases; bases outside gene matches: 8. The CDR3 contains 15 residues. Specimen: peripheral blood, collected on day 0 of MenACWY control vaccination. The chain combines TRBV30 with TRBJ1-6, with 10 bases lining up with TRBD1. This receptor was obtained from an adult in good health. The chain's CDR3 is CAWSPRTGGVSPLHF. CDR3 DNA sequence: TGTGCCTGGAGCCCCAGGACAGGGGGGGTTTCACCCCTCCACTTT.